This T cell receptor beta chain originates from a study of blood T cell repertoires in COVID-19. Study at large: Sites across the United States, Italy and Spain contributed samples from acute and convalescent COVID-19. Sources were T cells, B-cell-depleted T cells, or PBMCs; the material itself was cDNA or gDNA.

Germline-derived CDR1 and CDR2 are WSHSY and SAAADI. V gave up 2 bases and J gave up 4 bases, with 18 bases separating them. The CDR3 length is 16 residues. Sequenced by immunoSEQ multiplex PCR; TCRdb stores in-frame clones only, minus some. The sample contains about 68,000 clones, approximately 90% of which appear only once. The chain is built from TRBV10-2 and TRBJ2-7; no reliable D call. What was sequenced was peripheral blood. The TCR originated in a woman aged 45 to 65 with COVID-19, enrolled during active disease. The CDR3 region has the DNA TGCGCCAGCAGTGAGGACCGGAGTCAAAAGAGATACGAGCAGTACTTC. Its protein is CASSEDRSQKRYEQYF.